Presented here are 15 T cell receptor beta chains from one specimen sequenced in a study of T cell responses to AZD1222 COVID-19 vaccine. Libraries were prepared by immunoSEQ multiplex PCR; TCRdb keeps only in-frame clonotypes and omits some of them. The table shows around 97,000 clones, with roughly 91% occurring only once. Sequenced here: peripheral blood, sampled on day 0 of AZD1222 vaccination. Receptors were obtained from an adult in good health.

V usage is TRBV7-2 and J usage is TRBJ2-7, with TRBD1 identical over 9 bases. Germline V lookup: CDR1 SGHTA, CDR2 FQGNSA. Trimming cost V 10 bases and J 4 bases; bases outside gene matches: 8. CDR3 size: 13 residues. CDR3 residues: CATRGTGFYEQYF. The CDR3 DNA reads TGTGCCACCAGGGGGACAGGGTTTTACGAGCAGTACTTC.

The V call is TRBV28, the J call TRBJ1-1, with D tentatively TRBD1 (6 bases). This CDR3 spans 14 amino acids. Germline V lookup: CDR1 MDHEN, CDR2 SYDVKM. Between the trimmed V and J ends, which lost 3 bases and 4 bases, there was a span of 12 bases. The CDR3 bases are TGTGCCAGCAGTTTGCAAACAGGGTTCACTGAAGCTTTCTTT. This gives the protein CASSLQTGFTEAFF.

This sequence joins TRBV13 and TRBJ1-1, with D perhaps matching TRBD1 (6 bases). The CDR3 runs 14 residues. V was pared by 5 bases and J by 6 bases, with 16 bases between. Germline values: CDR1 PRHDT, CDR2 FYEKMQ (reference sequence). The CDR3 coding sequence is TGTGCCAGCAGCGTCGGGACACGGAGAGCTGAAGCTTTCTTT. As protein: CASSVGTRRAEAFF.

This chain links TRBV5-6 with TRBJ2-1, with 7 bases matching TRBD2. There are 13 residues in the CDR3. V was pared by 2 bases and J by 9 bases, with 5 bases of the junction left unmatched. Germline loops: CDR1 SGHDT, CDR2 YYEEEE. The CDR3 nucleotides read TGTGCCAGCAGCTTTGGACTAGAAGGTGAGCAGTTCTTC. Translation gives CASSFGLEGEQFF.

V and J are TRBV19 and TRBJ2-7; D perhaps matches TRBD2 (6 bases). The V and J ends lost 4 bases and 5 bases respectively, with 12 bases between them. Germline values: CDR1 LNHDA, CDR2 SQIVND (reference sequence). This CDR3 is built from 13 residues. The CDR3 loop reads CASSKRTTDEQYF. The CDR3 nucleotides are TGTGCCAGTAGTAAAAGGACTACGGACGAGCAGTACTTC.

The chain has TRBV5-8 and TRBJ2-4; perhaps TRBD2 as D (5 bases). The CDR3 runs to 16 residues. The germline V gene encodes CDR1 SGHTS and CDR2 YDEGEE. Trimming removed 5 bases from V and 0 bases from J, with 15 bases in between. The CDR3 nucleotides are TGTGCCAGCAGTTTCGGGGAGAACCTAGCCAAAAACATTCAGTACTTC. Residues: CASSFGENLAKNIQYF. Using reference TRBV5-8 and TRBJ2-4 for the parts outside the CDR3, the full variable domain is EAGVTQSPTHLIKTRGQQATLRCSPISGHTSVYWYQQALGLGLQFLLWYDEGEERNRGNFPPRFSGRQFPNYSSELNVNALELEDSALYLCASSFGENLAKNIQYFGAGTRLSVL.

This chain joins TRBV6-1 and TRBJ2-3; TRBD2 might be the D (5 bases). The CDR3 is made up of 14 amino acids. Germline V lookup: CDR1 MNHNS, CDR2 SASEGT. Deletions cut 1 base from V and 0 bases from J, with 5 bases between. CDR3: CASSEGGSTDTQYF. For the CDR3, the DNA is TGTGCCAGCAGTGAAGGCGGGAGCACAGATACGCAGTATTTT.

The rearrangement links TRBV27 to TRBJ2-7; 11 nucleotides line up with TRBD2. V dropped 6 bases and J dropped 7; count of bases not matched to a gene: 8. This CDR3 has 14 amino acids. CDR1 is MNHEY, CDR2 SMNVEV, per germline (reference sequence). CDR3: CASRGLAGLGEQYF. The CDR3, as DNA: TGTGCCAGCAGAGGACTAGCGGGTTTGGGTGAGCAGTACTTC.

Here the CDR3 DNA reads TGTGCCAGCTCACCACCGGGACTAGCGGGATCCGAGCAGTACTTC. Its translation is CASSPPGLAGSEQYF. The chain is built from TRBV18 and TRBJ2-7; TRBD2 agrees at 13 bases. The CDR3 length is 15 residues. V was clipped by 0 bases and J by 6 bases; unmatched bases: 2. CDR1 is KGHSH, CDR2 LQKENI, per germline.

The rearrangement uses TRBV11-3 and TRBJ2-7; D not resolved. CDR1 and CDR2 (germline): SGHNT, YENEEA. Trimming stripped 5 bases from V and 7 bases from J, with 24 bases between. This CDR3 is 16 amino acids long. As DNA, the CDR3 is TGTGCCAGCAGCCCCGCCGGCCCGAGGTTTCCCTGTGAGCAGTACTTC. Its protein product is CASSPAGPRFPCEQYF.

This chain uses TRBV9 with TRBJ2-7, with no clear D. Trimming took off 4 bases at V and 4 bases at J, with 12 bases between the two ends. CDR1 is SGDLS and CDR2 is YYNGEE in the germline V gene. CDR3 size: 13 residues. CDR3 in DNA: TGTGCCAGCAGCCCAAATCTGGGTTACGAGCAGTACTTC. It specifies CASSPNLGYEQYF.

The chain is built from TRBV30 and TRBJ2-7, with D possibly matching TRBD2 (6 bases). CDR1 GTSNPN and CDR2 SVGIG come from the germline V gene (reference sequence). The CDR3 runs to 13 residues. Trimming cost V 5 bases and J 2 bases, with 13 bases left between them. The CDR3 DNA reads as TGTGCCTGGGGGGTGGGACTTACCTACGAGCAGTACTTC. Residues: CAWGVGLTYEQYF.

V gene TRBV4-2 combines with J gene TRBJ1-4; D not certain. Germline CDR1 LGHNA, CDR2 YNFKEQ. This CDR3 is built from 16 residues. Trimming stripped 1 base from V and 0 bases from J, with 9 bases between. This chain's CDR3 is CASSQARGATNEKLFF. CDR3 DNA: TGTGCCAGCAGCCAAGCCCGGGGTGCAACTAATGAAAAACTGTTTTTT.

The rearrangement uses TRBV5-6 and TRBJ1-5; 12 positions agree with TRBD1. The ends lost 1 base at V and 7 bases at J; junction bases unmatched: 9. The CDR3 contains 17 residues. Germline lookup yields CDR1 SGHDT and CDR2 YYEEEE. Written as DNA, the CDR3 is TGTGCCAGCAGCTTGCTAGGGACAGGGGGCGGGCGCCAGCCCCAGCATTTT. Amino acid sequence: CASSLLGTGGGRQPQHF.

The chain joins TRBV20-1 to TRBJ1-1; D unclear. Trimming removed 5 bases from V and 8 bases from J, with 12 bases in between. CDR1 and CDR2 from the germline V gene are DFQATT and SNEGSKA (reference sequence). The CDR3 spans 11 residues. The CDR3 loop reads CSAGLESEAFF. The CDR3 DNA reads TGCAGTGCTGGACTTGAAAGCGAAGCTTTCTTT.